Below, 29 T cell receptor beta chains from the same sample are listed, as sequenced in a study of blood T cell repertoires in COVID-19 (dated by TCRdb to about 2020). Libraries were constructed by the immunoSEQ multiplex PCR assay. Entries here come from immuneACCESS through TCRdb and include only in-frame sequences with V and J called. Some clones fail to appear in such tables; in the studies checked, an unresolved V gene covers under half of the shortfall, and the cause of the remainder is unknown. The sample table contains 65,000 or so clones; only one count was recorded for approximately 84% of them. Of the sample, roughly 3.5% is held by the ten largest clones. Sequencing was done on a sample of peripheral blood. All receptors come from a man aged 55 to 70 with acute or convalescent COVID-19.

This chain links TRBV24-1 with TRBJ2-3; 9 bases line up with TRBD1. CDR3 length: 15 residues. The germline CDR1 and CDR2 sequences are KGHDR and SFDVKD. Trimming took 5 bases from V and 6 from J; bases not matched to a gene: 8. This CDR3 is CATSAVGTGRDTQYF. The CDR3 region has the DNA TGTGCCACCAGTGCCGTCGGGACAGGGCGTGATACGCAGTATTTT.

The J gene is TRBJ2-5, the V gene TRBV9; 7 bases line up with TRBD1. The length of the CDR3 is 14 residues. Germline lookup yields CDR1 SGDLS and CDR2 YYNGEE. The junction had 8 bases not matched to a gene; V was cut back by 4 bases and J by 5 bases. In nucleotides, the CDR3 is TGTGCCAGCAGCCCCAGGGGGTCCGGGGAGACCCAGTACTTC. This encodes CASSPRGSGETQYF. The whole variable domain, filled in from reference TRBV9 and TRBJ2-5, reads DSGVTQTPKHLITATGQRVTLRCSPRSGDLSVYWYQQSLDQGLQFLIQYYNGEERAKGNILERFSAQQFPDLHSELNLSSLELGDSALYFCASSPRGSGETQYFGPGTRLLVL.

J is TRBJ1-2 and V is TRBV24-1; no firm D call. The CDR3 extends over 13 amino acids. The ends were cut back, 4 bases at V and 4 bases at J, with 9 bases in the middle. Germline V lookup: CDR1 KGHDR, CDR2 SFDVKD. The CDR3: CATSDPFSYGYTF. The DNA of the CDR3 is TGTGCCACCAGTGACCCCTTTAGCTATGGCTACACCTTC.

The CDR3 spells CASSPTGGREKLFF. Here the CDR3 DNA reads TGCGCCAGCAGCCCGACAGGGGGGCGGGAAAAACTGTTTTTT. The V and J genes are TRBV5-1 and TRBJ1-4; 9 bases are shared with TRBD1. The junction had 6 bases not matched to a gene; V was cut back by 4 bases and J by 8 bases. The CDR3 is 14 residues long. Germline CDR1 SGHRS, CDR2 YFSETQ.

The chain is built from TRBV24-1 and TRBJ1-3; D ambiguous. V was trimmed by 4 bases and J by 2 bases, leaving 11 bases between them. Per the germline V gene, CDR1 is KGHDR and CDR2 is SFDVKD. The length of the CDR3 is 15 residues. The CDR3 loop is CATSESTSTGNTIYF. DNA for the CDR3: TGTGCCACCAGTGAAAGTACAAGTACTGGAAACACCATATATTTT.

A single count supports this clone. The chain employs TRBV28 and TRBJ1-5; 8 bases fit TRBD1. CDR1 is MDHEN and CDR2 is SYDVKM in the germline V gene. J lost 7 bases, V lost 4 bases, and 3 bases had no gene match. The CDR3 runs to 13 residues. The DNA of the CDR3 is TGTGCCAGCAGTTCACAGGGGGGGCAGCCCCAGCATTTT. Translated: CASSSQGGQPQHF. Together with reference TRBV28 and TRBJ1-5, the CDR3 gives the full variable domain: DVKVTQSSRYLVKRTGEKVFLECVQDMDHENMFWYRQDPGLGLRLIYFSYDVKMKEKGDIPEGYSVSREKKERFSLILESASTNQTSMYLCASSSQGGQPQHFGDGTRLSIL.

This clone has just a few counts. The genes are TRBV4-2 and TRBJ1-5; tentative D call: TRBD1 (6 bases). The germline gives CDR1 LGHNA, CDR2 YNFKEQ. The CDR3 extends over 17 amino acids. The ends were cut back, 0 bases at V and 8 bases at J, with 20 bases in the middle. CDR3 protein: CASSQDNDGGPVKPQHF. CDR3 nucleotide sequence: TGTGCCAGCAGCCAAGATAATGACGGGGGGCCGGTCAAGCCCCAGCATTTT.

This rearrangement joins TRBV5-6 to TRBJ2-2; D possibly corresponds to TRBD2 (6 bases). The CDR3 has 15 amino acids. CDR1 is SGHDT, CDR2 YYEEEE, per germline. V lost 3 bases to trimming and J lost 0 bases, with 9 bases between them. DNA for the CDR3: TGTGCCAGCAGCTCGGGACTCCCGAACACCGGGGAGCTGTTTTTT. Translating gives CASSSGLPNTGELFF. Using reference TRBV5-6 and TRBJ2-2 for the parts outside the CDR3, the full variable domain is DAGVTQSPTHLIKTRGQQVTLRCSPKSGHDTVSWYQQALGQGPQFIFQYYEEEERQRGNFPDRFSGHQFPNYSSELNVNALLLGDSALYLCASSSGLPNTGELFFGEGSRLTVL.

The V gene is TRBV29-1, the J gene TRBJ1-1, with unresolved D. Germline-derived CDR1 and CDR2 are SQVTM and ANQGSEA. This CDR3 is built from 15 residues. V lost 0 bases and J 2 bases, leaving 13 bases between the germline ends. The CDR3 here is CSVEDWSPVNTEAFF. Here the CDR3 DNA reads TGCAGCGTTGAAGATTGGTCCCCGGTTAACACTGAAGCTTTCTTT.

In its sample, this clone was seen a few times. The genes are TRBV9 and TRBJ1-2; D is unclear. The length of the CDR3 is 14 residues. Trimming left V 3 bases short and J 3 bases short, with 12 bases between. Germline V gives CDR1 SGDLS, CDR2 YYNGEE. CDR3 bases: TGTGCCAGCAGCGCCCTGAAAACTTACTATGGCTACACCTTC. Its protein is CASSALKTYYGYTF.

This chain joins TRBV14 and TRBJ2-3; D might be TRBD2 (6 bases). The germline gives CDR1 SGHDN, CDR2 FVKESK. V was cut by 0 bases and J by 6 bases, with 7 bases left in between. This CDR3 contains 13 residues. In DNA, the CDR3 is TGTGCCAGCAGCCAAGATCGGGAGGATACGCAGTATTTT. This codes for CASSQDREDTQYF.

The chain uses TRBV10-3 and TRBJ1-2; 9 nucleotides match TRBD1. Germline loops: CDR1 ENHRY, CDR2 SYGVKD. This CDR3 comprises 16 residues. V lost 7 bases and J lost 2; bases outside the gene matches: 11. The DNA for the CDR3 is TGTGCCATCACCACTCCCGGGGACAGGGTAAACTATGGCTACACCTTC. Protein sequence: CAITTPGDRVNYGYTF.

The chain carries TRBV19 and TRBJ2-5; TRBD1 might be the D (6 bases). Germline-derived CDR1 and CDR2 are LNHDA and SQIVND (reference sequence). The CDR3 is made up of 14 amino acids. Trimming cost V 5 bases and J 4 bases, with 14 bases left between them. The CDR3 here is CASSPPGTRETQYF. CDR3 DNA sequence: TGTGCCAGTAGTCCACCCGGGACACGAGAGACCCAGTACTTC.

The CDR3 reads CASSLDKETQYF. CDR3 bases: TGCGCCAGCAGCTTGGATAAAGAGACCCAGTACTTC. This chain uses TRBV5-1 with TRBJ2-5; unclear D gene. Trimming removed 0 bases at V and 3 bases at J, with 3 bases between. This CDR3 spans 12 amino acids. Germline CDR1 is SGHRS and CDR2 is YFSETQ. The variable domain in full, completed from reference TRBV5-1 and TRBJ2-5, reads KAGVTQTPRYLIKTRGQQVTLSCSPISGHRSVSWYQQTPGQGLQFLFEYFSETQRNKGNFPGRFSGRQFSNSRSEMNVSTLELGDSALYLCASSLDKETQYFGPGTRLLVL.

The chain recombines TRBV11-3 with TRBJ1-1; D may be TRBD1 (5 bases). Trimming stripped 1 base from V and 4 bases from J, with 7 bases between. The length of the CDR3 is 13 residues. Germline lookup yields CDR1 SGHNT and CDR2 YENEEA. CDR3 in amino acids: CASSLVGGTEAFF. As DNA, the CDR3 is TGTGCCAGCAGCTTAGTCGGGGGCACTGAAGCTTTCTTT.

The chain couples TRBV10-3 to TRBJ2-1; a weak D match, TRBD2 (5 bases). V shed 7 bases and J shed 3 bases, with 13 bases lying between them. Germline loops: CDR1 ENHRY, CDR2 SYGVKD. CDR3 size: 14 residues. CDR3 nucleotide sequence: TGTGCCATCAAAGGAGAGGGCGGCTACAATGAGCAGTTCTTC. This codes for CAIKGEGGYNEQFF.

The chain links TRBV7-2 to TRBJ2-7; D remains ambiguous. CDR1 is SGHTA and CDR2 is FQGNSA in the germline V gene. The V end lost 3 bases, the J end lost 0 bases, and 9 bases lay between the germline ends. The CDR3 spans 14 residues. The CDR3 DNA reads TGTGCCAGCAGCTTTTCAGCGAGCTCCTACGAGCAGTACTTC. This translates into CASSFSASSYEQYF.

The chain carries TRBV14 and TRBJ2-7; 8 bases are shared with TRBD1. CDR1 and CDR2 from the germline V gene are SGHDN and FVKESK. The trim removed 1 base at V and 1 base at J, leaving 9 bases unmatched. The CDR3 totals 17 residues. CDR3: CASSQAHLQGGSYEQYF. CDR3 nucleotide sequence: TGTGCCAGCAGCCAAGCCCACTTACAGGGGGGATCCTACGAGCAGTACTTC. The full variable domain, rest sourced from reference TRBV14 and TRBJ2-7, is EAGVTQFPSHSVIEKGQTVTLRCDPISGHDNLYWYRRVMGKEIKFLLHFVKESKQDESGMPNNRFLAERTGGTYSTLKVQPAELEDSGVYFCASSQAHLQGGSYEQYFGPGTRLTVT.

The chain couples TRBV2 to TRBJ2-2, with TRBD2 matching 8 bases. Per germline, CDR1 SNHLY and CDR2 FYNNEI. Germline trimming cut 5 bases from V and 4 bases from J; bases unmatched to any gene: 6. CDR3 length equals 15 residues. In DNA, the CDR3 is TGTGCCAGCAGTCCGGCGGGGGGTGGCACCGGGGAGCTGTTTTTT. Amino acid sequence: CASSPAGGGTGELFF.

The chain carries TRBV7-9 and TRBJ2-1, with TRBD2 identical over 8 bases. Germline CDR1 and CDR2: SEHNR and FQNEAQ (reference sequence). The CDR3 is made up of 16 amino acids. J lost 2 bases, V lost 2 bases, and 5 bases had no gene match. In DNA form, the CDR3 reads TGTGCCAGCAGCTTATCGGGGGGGCTCCCCTACAATGAGCAGTTCTTC. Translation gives CASSLSGGLPYNEQFF.

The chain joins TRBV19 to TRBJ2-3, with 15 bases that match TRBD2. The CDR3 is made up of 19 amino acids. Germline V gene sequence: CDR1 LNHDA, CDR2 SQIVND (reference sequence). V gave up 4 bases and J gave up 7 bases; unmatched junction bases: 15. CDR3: CASSRRRTSGGATLYTQYF. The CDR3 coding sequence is TGTGCCAGTAGTAGAAGACGGACTAGCGGGGGGGCCACGCTCTATACGCAGTATTTT.

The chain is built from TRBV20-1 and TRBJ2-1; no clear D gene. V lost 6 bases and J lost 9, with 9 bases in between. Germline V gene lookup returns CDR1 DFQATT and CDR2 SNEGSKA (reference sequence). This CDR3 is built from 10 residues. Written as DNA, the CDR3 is TGCAGTGCCCAGCGCGGTGAGCAGTTCTTC. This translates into CSAQRGEQFF.

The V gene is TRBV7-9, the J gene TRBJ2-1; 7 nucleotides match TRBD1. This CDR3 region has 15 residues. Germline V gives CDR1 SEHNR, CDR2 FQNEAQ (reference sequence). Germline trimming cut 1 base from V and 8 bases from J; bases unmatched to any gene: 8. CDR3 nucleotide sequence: TGTGCCAGCAGCTTAGACAGGGGCGTAGTATATGAGCAGTTCTTC. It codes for CASSLDRGVVYEQFF.

CDR3 DNA: TGTGCCTGGAGTACGTTTTCCGGTGGGGCGAGTGGCTACACCTTC. Amino acids: CAWSTFSGGASGYTF. V usage is TRBV30 and J usage is TRBJ1-2; D is perhaps TRBD1 (5 bases). Trimming left V 2 bases short and J 7 bases short, with 20 bases between. This CDR3 has 15 residues. Germline-derived CDR1 and CDR2 are GTSNPN and SVGIG (reference sequence).

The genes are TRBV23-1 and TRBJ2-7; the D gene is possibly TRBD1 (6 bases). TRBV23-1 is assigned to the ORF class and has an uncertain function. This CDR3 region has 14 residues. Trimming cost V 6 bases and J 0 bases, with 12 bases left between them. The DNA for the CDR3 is TGCGCCAGCAGCAGGGGCTACAGCTCCTACGAGCAGTACTTC. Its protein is CASSRGYSSYEQYF.

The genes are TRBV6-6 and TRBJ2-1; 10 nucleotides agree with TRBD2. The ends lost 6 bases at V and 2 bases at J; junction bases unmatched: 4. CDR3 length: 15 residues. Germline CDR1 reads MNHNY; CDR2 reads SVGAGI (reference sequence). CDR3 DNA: TGTGCCAGCAGACAAGGACTAGCGGCCTACAATGAGCAGTTCTTC. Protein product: CASRQGLAAYNEQFF.

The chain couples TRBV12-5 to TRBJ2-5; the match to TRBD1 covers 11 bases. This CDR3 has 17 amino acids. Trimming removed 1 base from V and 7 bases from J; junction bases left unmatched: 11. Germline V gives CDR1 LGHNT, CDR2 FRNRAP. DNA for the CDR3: TGTGCTAGTGGTTTGGACACCGGGACAGGGGGGTTAAGGACCCAGTACTTC. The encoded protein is CASGLDTGTGGLRTQYF.

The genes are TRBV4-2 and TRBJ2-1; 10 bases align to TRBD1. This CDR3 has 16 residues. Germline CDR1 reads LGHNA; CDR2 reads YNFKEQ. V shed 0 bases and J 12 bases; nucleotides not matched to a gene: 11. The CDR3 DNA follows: TGTGCCAGCAGCCAAGACCTACGGGACAGGGGCCTGGGGCAGTTCTTC. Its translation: CASSQDLRDRGLGQFF.

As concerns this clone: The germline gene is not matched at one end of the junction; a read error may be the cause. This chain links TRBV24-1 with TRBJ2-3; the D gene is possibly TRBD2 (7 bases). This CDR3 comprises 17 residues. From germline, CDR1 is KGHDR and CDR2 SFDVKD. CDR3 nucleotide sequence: TGTGCCCCCAGGAAGGCCCGAGAGGGGGGGGCCGCCGATACGCAGTATTTT. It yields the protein CAPRKAREGGAADTQYF.